These 10 T cell receptor beta chains came from one sample sequenced in a study of blood T cell repertoires in COVID-19 (dated by TCRdb to 2018 to 2021). Library prep was done by the immunoSEQ multiplex PCR assay. TCRdb provides this immuneACCESS table in a form limited to in-frame rearrangements. Some clones are lacking; in checked studies, under half of them reflect an unresolved V gene, and why the rest are absent is not known. The sample table shows about 280,000 clones, and almost 85% are seen once. 5.1% of the sample lies in the top ten. Sequenced sample: peripheral blood. The receptors stem from a man aged 50-60 years with active or convalescent COVID-19.

J is TRBJ2-7 and V is TRBV5-6, with 8 bases that match TRBD2. The J segment lost 2 bases and the V segment lost 2 bases, leaving 6 bases of the junction unmatched. The CDR3 is 15 amino acids. The germline CDR1 and CDR2 sequences are SGHDT and YYEEEE. CDR3 sequence: CASSFSSGLPYEQYF. DNA for the CDR3: TGTGCCAGCAGCTTTTCTAGCGGGTTACCCTACGAGCAGTACTTC.

On this clone itself: The sample holds other DNA sequences that translate to the same CDR3. This chain uses TRBV2 with TRBJ1-5; possible D gene TRBD1, 6 bases. The CDR3 runs to 15 residues. V was cut by 6 bases and J by 4 bases, with 16 bases left in between. The germline V gene encodes CDR1 SNHLY and CDR2 FYNNEI. The CDR3 protein is CASSPNTGSNQPQHF. The CDR3, as DNA: TGTGCCAGCAGCCCCAATACAGGGTCTAATCAGCCCCAGCATTTT.

The CDR3 coding sequence is TGTGCCAGCTCCGCCCGTGTCGCGATCCACCAAGAGACCCAGTACTTC. Protein product: CASSARVAIHQETQYF. This chain connects TRBV18 to TRBJ2-5; the D is unclear. The CDR3 contains 16 residues. With 6 bases removed from V and 0 bases from J, the gap between germline ends came to 17 bases. Germline CDR1 reads KGHSH; CDR2 reads LQKENI. Drawing the rest from reference TRBV18 and TRBJ2-5, the complete variable domain is NAGVMQNPRHLVRRRGQEARLRCSPMKGHSHVYWYRQLPEEGLKFMVYLQKENIIDESGMPKERFSAEFPKEGPSILRIQQVVRGDSAAYFCASSARVAIHQETQYFGPGTRLLVL.

The chain combines TRBV27 with TRBJ2-7, with D perhaps matching TRBD2 (6 bases). This CDR3 spans 13 amino acids. Germline CDR1 reads MNHEY; CDR2 reads SMNVEV (reference sequence). Trimming removed 5 bases at V and 6 bases at J, with 14 bases between. The CDR3 spells CASSDRLVSEQYF. The CDR3 DNA reads TGTGCCAGCAGTGACCGACTAGTAAGCGAGCAGTACTTC.

This clone came up a few times. The chain employs TRBV5-6 and TRBJ1-5; 9 positions agree with TRBD1. Losses at the gene ends were 4 bases for V and 7 bases for J; bases not matched to a gene: 6. This CDR3 contains 14 residues. Germline CDR1 reads SGHDT; CDR2 reads YYEEEE. The CDR3 bases are TGTGCCAGCAGCGCCGGGACAGGGCCCCAGCCCCAGCATTTT. This gives the protein CASSAGTGPQPQHF. Together with reference TRBV5-6 and TRBJ1-5, the CDR3 gives the full variable domain: DAGVTQSPTHLIKTRGQQVTLRCSPKSGHDTVSWYQQALGQGPQFIFQYYEEEERQRGNFPDRFSGHQFPNYSSELNVNALLLGDSALYLCASSAGTGPQPQHFGDGTRLSIL.

The gene calls are TRBV5-5 and TRBJ2-1; perhaps TRBD2 as D (6 bases). V shed 2 bases and J shed 3 bases, with 21 bases lying between them. This CDR3 has 18 amino acids. Per germline, CDR1 SGHKS and CDR2 YYEKEE (reference sequence). DNA for the CDR3: TGTGCCAGCAGCTTAAGGAATCCTGCCGGGACTGTCTACAATGAGCAGTTCTTC. Its translation is CASSLRNPAGTVYNEQFF.

The V call is TRBV29-1, the J call TRBJ2-3; TRBD2 might be the D (6 bases). The ends were cut back, 7 bases at V and 4 bases at J, with 12 bases in the middle. The CDR3 spans 12 residues. Germline CDR1 and CDR2: SQVTM and ANQGSEA. CDR3 protein: CSAGTHADTQYF. CDR3 bases: TGCAGCGCTGGGACTCACGCAGATACGCAGTATTTT.

This chain connects TRBV18 to TRBJ1-3; D remains unclear. V dropped 3 bases and J dropped 8 bases, with 11 bases sitting between them. The CDR3 totals 13 residues. Looked up from germline, CDR1 is KGHSH and CDR2 is LQKENI. Here the CDR3 reads CASSPTRRDTIYF. The CDR3, as DNA: TGTGCCAGCTCACCGACCAGGAGGGACACCATATATTTT.

The rearrangement joins TRBV5-1 to TRBJ2-7; 8 bases line up with TRBD2. This CDR3 contains 16 residues. Trimming removed 5 bases from V and 1 base from J; junction bases left unmatched: 11. Germline V lookup: CDR1 SGHRS, CDR2 YFSETQ. DNA of the CDR3: TGCGCCAGCAGGCCTGGCCCCACTAGCGGATCCTACGAGCAGTACTTC. Protein: CASRPGPTSGSYEQYF.

The chain joins TRBV10-3 to TRBJ2-1; tentatively, D is TRBD1 (6 bases). V shed 6 bases and J shed 14 bases, with 17 bases lying between them. The CDR3 has 12 amino acids. Germline CDR1 and CDR2: ENHRY and SYGVKD. The CDR3 DNA sequence: TGTGCCATCAGCTCACAGAGGGGGTCCGAGTTCTTC. Residues: CAISSQRGSEFF.